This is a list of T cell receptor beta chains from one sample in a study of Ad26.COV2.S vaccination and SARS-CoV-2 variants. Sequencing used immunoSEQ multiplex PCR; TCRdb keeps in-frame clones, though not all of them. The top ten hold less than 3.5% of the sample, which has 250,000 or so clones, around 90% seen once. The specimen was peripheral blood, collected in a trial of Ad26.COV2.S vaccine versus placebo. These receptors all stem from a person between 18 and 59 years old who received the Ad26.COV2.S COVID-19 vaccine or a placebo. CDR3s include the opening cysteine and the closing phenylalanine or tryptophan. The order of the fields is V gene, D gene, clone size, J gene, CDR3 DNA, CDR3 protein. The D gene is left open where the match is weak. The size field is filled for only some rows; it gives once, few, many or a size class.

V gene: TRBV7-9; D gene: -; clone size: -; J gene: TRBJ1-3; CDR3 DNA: TGTGCCAGCAGCTTATCGAGGGCCGGTTTAGGAAACACCATATATTTT; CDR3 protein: CASSLSRAGLGNTIYF
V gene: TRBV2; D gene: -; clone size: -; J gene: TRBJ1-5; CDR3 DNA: TGTGCCAGCAGTGATGGGGGGCGCATCTTCCAGCCCCAGCATTTT; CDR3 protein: CASSDGGRIFQPQHF
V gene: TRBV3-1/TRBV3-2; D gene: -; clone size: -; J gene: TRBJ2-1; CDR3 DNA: TGTGCCAGCAGCCTCTATACGACGTCTTCCTACAATGAGCAGTTCTTC; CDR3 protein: CASSLYTTSSYNEQFF
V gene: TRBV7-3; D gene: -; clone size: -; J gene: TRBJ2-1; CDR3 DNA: TGTGCCAGCTCGCTAGCGCGCAATGAGCAGTTCTTC; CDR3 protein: CASSLARNEQFF
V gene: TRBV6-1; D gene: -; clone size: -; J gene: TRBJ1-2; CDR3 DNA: TGTGCCAGCAGTGAATTACAGGCCAGATATGGCTACACCTTC; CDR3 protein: CASSELQARYGYTF
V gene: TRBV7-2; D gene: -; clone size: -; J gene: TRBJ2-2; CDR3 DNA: TGTGCCAGCAGCTTAGGGGCGGGGATGAAAGGGGAGCTGTTTTTT; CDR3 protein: CASSLGAGMKGELFF
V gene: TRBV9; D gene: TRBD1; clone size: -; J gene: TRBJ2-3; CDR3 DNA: TGTGCCAGCAGCCCTCGGACAGGTACAGATACGCAGTATTTT; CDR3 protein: CASSPRTGTDTQYF
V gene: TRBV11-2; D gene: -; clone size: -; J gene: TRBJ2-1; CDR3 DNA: TGTGCCAGCAGCTCCTTATTAAGACTAGGCAATGAGCAGTTCTTC; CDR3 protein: CASSSLLRLGNEQFF
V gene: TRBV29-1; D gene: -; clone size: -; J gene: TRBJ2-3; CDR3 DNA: TGCAGCGTCGCACAGGACACATACCACACAGATACGCAGTATTTT; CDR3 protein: CSVAQDTYHTDTQYF
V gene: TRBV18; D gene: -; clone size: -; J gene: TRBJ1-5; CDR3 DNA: TGTGCCAGCTCACCTCGACAGGGCAATCAGCCCCAGCATTTT; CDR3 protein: CASSPRQGNQPQHF
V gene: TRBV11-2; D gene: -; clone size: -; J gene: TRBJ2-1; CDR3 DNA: TGTGCCAGCAGCTTATTTGGCGGCCTTAGCTCCTACAATGAGCAGTTCTTC; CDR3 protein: CASSLFGGLSSYNEQFF
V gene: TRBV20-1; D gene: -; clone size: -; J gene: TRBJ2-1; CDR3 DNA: TGCAGTGCTATGAACGTCGAACGGCAGTTCTTC; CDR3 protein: CSAMNVERQFF
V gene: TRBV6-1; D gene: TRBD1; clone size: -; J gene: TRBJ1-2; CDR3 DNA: TGTGCCAGCAGTGAAAGACGACAGGGGGAAGGCTACACCTTC; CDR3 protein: CASSERRQGEGYTF
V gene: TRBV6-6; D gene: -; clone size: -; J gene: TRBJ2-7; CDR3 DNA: TGTGCCAGCAGTTACTCCGGAGGGTCCTACGAGCAGTACTTC; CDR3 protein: CASSYSGGSYEQYF
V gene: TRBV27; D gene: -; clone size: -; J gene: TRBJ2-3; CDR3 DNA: TGTGCCAGCAGTTATAAACAGGGCTCTAGCACAGATACGCAGTATTTT; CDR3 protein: CASSYKQGSSTDTQYF
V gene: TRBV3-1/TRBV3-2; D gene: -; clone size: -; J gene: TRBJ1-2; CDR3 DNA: TGTGCCAGCAGCCAAGATGGTTTTGTGGAGGGGACTGGCTACACCTTC; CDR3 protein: CASSQDGFVEGTGYTF
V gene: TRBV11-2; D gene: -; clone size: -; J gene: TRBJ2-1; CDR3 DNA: TGTGCCAGCAGCTTAGACAGGGGCACCTACAATGAGCAGTTCTTC; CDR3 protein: CASSLDRGTYNEQFF
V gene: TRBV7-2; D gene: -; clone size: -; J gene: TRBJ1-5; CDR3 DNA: TGTGCCAGCAGCCGCCTTAGCAATCAGCCCCAGCATTTT; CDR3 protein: CASSRLSNQPQHF
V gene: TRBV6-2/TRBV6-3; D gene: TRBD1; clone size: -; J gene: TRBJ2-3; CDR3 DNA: TGTGCCAGCAGTTACGAGGACAGGGGAGGCACAGATACGCAGTATTTT; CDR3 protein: CASSYEDRGGTDTQYF
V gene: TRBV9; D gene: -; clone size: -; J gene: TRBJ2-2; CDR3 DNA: TGTGCCAGCAGCCCCCACTCATATCGGGGGCGCGGCGGGGAGCTGTTTTTT; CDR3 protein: CASSPHSYRGRGGELFF
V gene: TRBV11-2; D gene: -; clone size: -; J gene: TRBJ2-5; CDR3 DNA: TGTGCCAGCAGCTCAGGGTTTAGGAAAGAGACCCAGTACTTC; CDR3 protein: CASSSGFRKETQYF
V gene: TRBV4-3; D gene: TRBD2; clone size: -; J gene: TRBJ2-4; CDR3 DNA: TGCGCCAGCAGCCAAGATAGGGGACTAGCTGTGGCCAAAAACATTCAGTACTTC; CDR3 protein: CASSQDRGLAVAKNIQYF
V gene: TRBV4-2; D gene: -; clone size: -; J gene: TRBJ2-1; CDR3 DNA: TGTGCCAGCAGCCAAGAGCGACTCCTACTTGGATCCAATGAGCAGTTCTTC; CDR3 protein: CASSQERLLLGSNEQFF
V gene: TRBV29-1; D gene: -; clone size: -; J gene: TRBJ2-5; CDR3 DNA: TGCAGCGTTGGTGGGACCATACAAGGGGTCCAAGAGACCCAGTACTTC; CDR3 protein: CSVGGTIQGVQETQYF
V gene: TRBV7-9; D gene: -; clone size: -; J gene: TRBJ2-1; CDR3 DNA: TGTGCCAGCAGCTTAGTCTGGAGCTCCTACAATGAGCAGTTCTTC; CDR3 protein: CASSLVWSSYNEQFF
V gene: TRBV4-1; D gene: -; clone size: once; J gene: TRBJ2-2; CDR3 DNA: TGCGCCAGCAGCCAAGTTCTCTATATCACCGGGGAGCTGTTTTTT; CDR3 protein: CASSQVLYITGELFF
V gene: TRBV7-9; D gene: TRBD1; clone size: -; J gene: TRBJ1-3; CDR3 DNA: TGTGCCAGCAGCTTAATCCCGGACAGGGGGCGAAGGGGAAACACCATATATTTT; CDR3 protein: CASSLIPDRGRRGNTIYF
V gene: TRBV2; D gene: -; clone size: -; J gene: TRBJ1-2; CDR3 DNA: TGTGCCAGCAGTGAAGGGCCCAGGAAAGTTGGGGATGGCTACACCTTC; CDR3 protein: CASSEGPRKVGDGYTF
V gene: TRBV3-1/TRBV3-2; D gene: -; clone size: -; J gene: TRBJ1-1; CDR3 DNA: TGTGCCAGCAGGCCTACGAGTGGGGGGCCCGGCACTGAAGCTTTCTTT; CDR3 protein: CASRPTSGGPGTEAFF
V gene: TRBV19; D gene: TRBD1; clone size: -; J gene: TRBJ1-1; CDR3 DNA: TGTGCCAGTAGCCCCGGGACAGGGGTGGAAAAAGCTTTCTTT; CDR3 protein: CASSPGTGVEKAFF
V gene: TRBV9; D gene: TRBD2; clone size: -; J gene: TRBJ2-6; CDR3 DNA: TGTGCCAGCAGCGCCACCCCCGGGACTAATAATGGGGCCAACGTCCTGACTTTC; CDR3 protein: CASSATPGTNNGANVLTF
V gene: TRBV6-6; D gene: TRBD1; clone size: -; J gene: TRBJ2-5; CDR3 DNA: TGTGCCAGCAGTCCTTCCTTCCGGGACAGGGATCAAGAGACCCAGTACTTC; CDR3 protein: CASSPSFRDRDQETQYF
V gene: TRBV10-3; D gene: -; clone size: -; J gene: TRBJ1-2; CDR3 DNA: TGTGCCATCAGTGCCAAGAACTATGGCTACACCTTC; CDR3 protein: CAISAKNYGYTF
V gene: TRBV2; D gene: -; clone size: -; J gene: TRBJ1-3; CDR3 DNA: TGTGCCAGCAGTTTAACATGGGCTGGAAACACCATATATTTT; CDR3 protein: CASSLTWAGNTIYF
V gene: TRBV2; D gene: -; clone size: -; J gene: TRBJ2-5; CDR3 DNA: TGTGCCAGCAGTGAAGCAAGCGGTTTACAAGAGACCCAGTACTTC; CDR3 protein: CASSEASGLQETQYF
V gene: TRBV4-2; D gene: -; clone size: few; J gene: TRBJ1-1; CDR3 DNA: TGTGCCAGCAGCCCGGGGGATCCACTAAACACTGAAGCTTTCTTT; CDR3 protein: CASSPGDPLNTEAFF
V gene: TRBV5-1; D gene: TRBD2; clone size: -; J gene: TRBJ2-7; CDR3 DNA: TGCGCCAGCAGCCTACAAGGGACTAGCGGGGGATACGAGCAGTACTTC; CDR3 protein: CASSLQGTSGGYEQYF
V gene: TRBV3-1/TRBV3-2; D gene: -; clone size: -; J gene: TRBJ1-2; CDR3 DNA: TGTGCCAGCAGCCAAGATCTAGGCGGCCCTAGATCGATTGGCTACACCTTC; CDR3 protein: CASSQDLGGPRSIGYTF
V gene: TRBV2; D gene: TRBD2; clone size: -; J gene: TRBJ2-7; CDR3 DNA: TGTGCCAGCAGGCAGGGACTAGCGGGGGGAACGTACGAGCAGTACTTC; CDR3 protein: CASRQGLAGGTYEQYF
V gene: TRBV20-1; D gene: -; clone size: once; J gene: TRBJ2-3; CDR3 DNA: TGCAGTGCTGGACGCACAGATACGCAGTATTTT; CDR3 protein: CSAGRTDTQYF
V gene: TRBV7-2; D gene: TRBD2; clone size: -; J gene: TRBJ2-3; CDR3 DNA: TGTGCCAGCAGCCAAGGACTAGCGGGGGGAGGGTTATCAGATACGCAGTATTTT; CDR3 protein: CASSQGLAGGGLSDTQYF
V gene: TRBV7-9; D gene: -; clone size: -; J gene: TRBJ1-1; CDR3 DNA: TGTGCCAGCAGCTTAGCAAACAGGGAAGCTTTCTTT; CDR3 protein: CASSLANREAFF
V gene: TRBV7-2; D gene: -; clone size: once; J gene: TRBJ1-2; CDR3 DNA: TGTGCCAGCAGCTTAGCTAGGGAGAGGTATGGCTACACCTTC; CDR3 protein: CASSLARERYGYTF
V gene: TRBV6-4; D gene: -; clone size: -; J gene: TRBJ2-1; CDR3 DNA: TGTGCCAGCCAAAGGCGAGGGGGACAAATGAGCTCCTACAATGAGCAGTTCTTC; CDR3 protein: CASQRRGGQMSSYNEQFF
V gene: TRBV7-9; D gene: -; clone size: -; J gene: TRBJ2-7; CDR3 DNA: TGTGCCAGCAGCTTAGGCAATTCCCCCTACGAGCAGTACTTC; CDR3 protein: CASSLGNSPYEQYF
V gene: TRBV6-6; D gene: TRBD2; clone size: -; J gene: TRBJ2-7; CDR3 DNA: TGTGCCAGCAGTTACTCTAGCGGGGGGTCGTCCTACGAGCAGTACTTC; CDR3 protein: CASSYSSGGSSYEQYF
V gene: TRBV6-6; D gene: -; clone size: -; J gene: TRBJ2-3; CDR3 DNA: TGTGCCAGCAGATCGGGCCGAGTTATGAACACAGATACGCAGTATTTT; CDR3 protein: CASRSGRVMNTDTQYF
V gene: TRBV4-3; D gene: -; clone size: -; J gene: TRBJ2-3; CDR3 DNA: TGCGCCAGCAGCCAAGTTGGGGCAGGGGGGACAGATACGCAGTATTTT; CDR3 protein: CASSQVGAGGTDTQYF
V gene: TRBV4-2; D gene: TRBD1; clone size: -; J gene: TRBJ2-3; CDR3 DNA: TGTGCCAGCAGCCATGACGGGACAGGGGGAAAGGGCACAGATACGCAGTATTTT; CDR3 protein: CASSHDGTGGKGTDTQYF
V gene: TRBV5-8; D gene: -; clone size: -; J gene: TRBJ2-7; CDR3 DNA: TGTGCCAGCAGCCCCGGGGAGAGGGCTTTCTACGAGCAGTACTTC; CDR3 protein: CASSPGERAFYEQYF
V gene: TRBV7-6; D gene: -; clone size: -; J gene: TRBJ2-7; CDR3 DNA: TGTGCCAGCAGCTTAGGGGACGAGCAGTACTTC; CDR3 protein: CASSLGDEQYF
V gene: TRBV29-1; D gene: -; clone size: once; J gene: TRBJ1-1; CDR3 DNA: TGCAGCGGATTATGGTCGAACACTGAAGCTTTCTTT; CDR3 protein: CSGLWSNTEAFF
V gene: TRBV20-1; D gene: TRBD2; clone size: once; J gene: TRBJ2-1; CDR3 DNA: TGCAGTGCTAGTAAGGCGGGGGAAGGGAATGAGCAGTTCTTC; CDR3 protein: CSASKAGEGNEQFF
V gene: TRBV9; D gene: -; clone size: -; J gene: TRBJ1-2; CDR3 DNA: TGTGCCAGCAGCGTAGGGGGGTTTGCTGGCTACACCTTC; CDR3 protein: CASSVGGFAGYTF
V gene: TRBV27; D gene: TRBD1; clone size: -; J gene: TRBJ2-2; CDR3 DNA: TGTGCCAGCAGCATAAGGGGGCTGCAGGTAACCGGGGAGCTGTTTTTT; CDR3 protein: CASSIRGLQVTGELFF